The 5 T cell receptor beta chains listed next were all sequenced from one sample in a study of TIL therapy for anti-PD-1-resistant metastatic lung cancer. The libraries were made with immunoSEQ v3. Some clones are missing from TCRdb's copy, which holds only in-frame ones; the method was immunoSEQ multiplex PCR. In the table there are tens of thousands of clones, 87% of which are singletons. Time point noted: pre-treatment sample, taken before nivolumab and TIL therapy. Source: blood, taken at baseline. These receptors were obtained from a person aged 25 to 85 with non-small cell lung cancer.

The chain employs TRBV3-1 (or the pseudogene TRBV3-2) and TRBJ2-2; no definite D call. Trimming cost V 0 bases and J 5 bases, with 10 bases left between them. The CDR3 extends over 15 amino acids. The germline V gene has CDR1 LGHDT and CDR2 YNNKEL (reference sequence). The CDR3 here is CASSQDGVATGELFF. CDR3 nucleotides: TGTGCCAGCAGCCAAGATGGGGTCGCTACCGGGGAGCTGTTTTTT.

V gene TRBV30 combines with J gene TRBJ2-4; either TRBD1 or TRBD2 may fit D (5 bases each). From germline, CDR1 is GTSNPN and CDR2 SVGIG (reference sequence). The CDR3 has 13 residues. V dropped 3 bases and J dropped 15 bases, with 21 bases sitting between them. Here the CDR3 reads CAWRPPPGPPRYF. The CDR3 DNA sequence: TGTGCCTGGAGGCCACCACCGGGACCCCCACGGTACTTC.

This chain uses TRBV28 with TRBJ2-7, with D tentatively TRBD2 (8 bases). Germline loops: CDR1 MDHEN, CDR2 SYDVKM. Trimming removed 3 bases at V and 2 bases at J, with 23 bases between. The CDR3 is made up of 18 amino acids. CDR3 residues: CASSFPGQVRGETYEQYF. In DNA, the CDR3 is TGTGCCAGCAGTTTTCCCGGACAGGTGCGGGGGGAGACCTACGAGCAGTACTTC.

The chain joins TRBV3-1 (or the pseudogene TRBV3-2) to TRBJ2-6, with a tentative D call TRBD2 (6 bases). V was shortened by 0 bases and J by 0 bases, with 24 bases between the two germline ends. The CDR3 is 22 residues long. Per germline, CDR1 LGHDT and CDR2 YNNKEL (reference sequence). This CDR3 is CASSQDFSGGRTTHSGANVLTF. In DNA form, the CDR3 reads TGTGCCAGCAGCCAAGATTTTAGCGGTGGCAGGACTACTCACTCTGGGGCCAACGTCCTGACTTTC.

The chain is built from TRBV21-1 and TRBJ2-7; the DNA was not used to check the table's D call, TRBD1. TRBV21-1 is recorded as a pseudogene. This CDR3 contains 13 residues. The CDR3 sequence: CASSKGQHYEQYF. CDR3 nucleotide sequence: TGTGCCAGCAGCAAAGGACAGCACTACGAGCAGTACTTC.